Listed below are T cell receptor beta chains from one sample, sequenced in a study of PD-1 blockade in classical Hodgkin lymphoma. Here immunoSEQ multiplex PCR was the method, and the copy in TCRdb shows in-frame clones only, minus some. The sample has roughly 60,000 clones, around 90% seen once. The specimen was peripheral blood mononuclear cells (PBMCs), collected before the fourth cycle of nivolumab. The receptors originated from a human donor with classical Hodgkin lymphoma. Each CDR3 is given with its conserved first and last residue. A D gene is named only where the DNA matches it firmly. Clone size appears in some rows only: once, few, many, or a class for an expanded clone.

J: TRBJ2-7
size: .
D: .
V: TRBV6-1
CDR3: CASSAGFGEFVEQYF
DNA: TGTGCCAGCAGTGCAGGATTTGGGGAATTTGTCGAGCAGTACTTC

J: TRBJ1-1
size: .
D: .
V: TRBV30
CDR3: CAWRGTEAFF
DNA: TGTGCCTGGAGGGGGACTGAAGCTTTCTTT

J: TRBJ2-3
size: once
D: TRBD2
V: TRBV2
CDR3: CASQRSGGSPDTQYF
DNA: TGTGCCAGCCAACGGAGCGGGGGGTCCCCGGATACGCAGTATTTT

J: TRBJ1-3
size: .
D: .
V: TRBV6-5
CDR3: CASRRNTIYF
DNA: TGTGCCAGCCGAAGAAACACCATATATTTT

J: TRBJ1-1
size: .
D: .
V: TRBV5-1
CDR3: CASSLGSGRSTEAFF
DNA: TGCGCCAGCAGCTTGGGGTCGGGTCGTAGCACTGAAGCTTTCTTT

J: TRBJ2-2
size: .
D: TRBD2
V: TRBV6-5
CDR3: CASSSVAGGFTGELFF
DNA: TGTGCCAGCAGTTCCGTAGCGGGGGGGTTCACCGGGGAGCTGTTTTTT

J: TRBJ1-1
size: .
D: .
V: TRBV27
CDR3: CASSFRHMNTEAFF
DNA: TGTGCCAGCAGTTTCCGCCATATGAACACTGAAGCTTTCTTT

J: TRBJ1-5
size: .
D: .
V: TRBV21-1
CDR3: CASSKVGDSSQPQHF
DNA: TGTGCCAGCAGCAAAGTTGGAGATAGCAGTCAGCCCCAGCATTTT

J: TRBJ1-4
size: once
D: .
V: TRBV5-4
CDR3: CASSPAGGGKEKLFF
DNA: TGTGCCAGCAGCCCGGCCGGCGGAGGGAAGGAAAAACTGTTTTTT

J: TRBJ1-5
size: .
D: .
V: TRBV15
CDR3: CATSDLASNQPQHF
DNA: TGTGCCACCAGCGACTTAGCCAGCAATCAGCCCCAGCATTTT

J: TRBJ2-7
size: .
D: TRBD1
V: TRBV5-6
CDR3: CASSSRTGMDEQYF
DNA: TGTGCCAGCAGCTCCCGGACAGGGATGGATGAGCAGTACTTC

J: TRBJ2-4
size: .
D: .
V: TRBV28
CDR3: CASSFIPGSNIQYF
DNA: TGTGCCAGCAGTTTTATCCCAGGGTCAAACATTCAGTACTTC

J: TRBJ2-4
size: .
D: TRBD2
V: TRBV28
CDR3: CASGLAGAKNIQYF
DNA: TGTGCCAGCGGACTAGCGGGGGCCAAAAACATTCAGTACTTC

J: TRBJ1-4
size: .
D: TRBD1
V: TRBV19
CDR3: CASSIRTGSDEKLFF
DNA: TGTGCCAGTAGTATCAGGACAGGGAGTGATGAAAAACTGTTTTTT

J: TRBJ2-7
size: .
D: TRBD2
V: TRBV6-5
CDR3: CASSRRGGEQYF
DNA: TGTGCCAGCAGTCGACGGGGGGGTGAGCAGTACTTC

J: TRBJ2-4
size: .
D: .
V: TRBV7-9
CDR3: CASSLEGRGKNIQYF
DNA: TGTGCCAGCAGCTTAGAGGGAAGAGGCAAAAACATTCAGTACTTC

J: TRBJ2-2
size: .
D: TRBD1
V: TRBV4-1
CDR3: CASSQTGVRGKLTGELFF
DNA: TGCGCCAGCAGCCAAACAGGGGTGAGGGGAAAATTAACCGGGGAGCTGTTTTTT